This TCR beta chain was captured in a study of blood T cell repertoires in COVID-19. Study details: The origin of the acute and convalescent COVID-19 samples was the United States, Italy and Spain. T cells, B-cell-depleted T cells, or PBMCs provided the cDNA or gDNA that served as material.

In its sample, this clone was seen once. CDR1 is KGHSH, CDR2 LQKENI, per germline. With 1 base removed from V and 8 bases from J, the gap between germline ends came to 9 bases. The CDR3 is 14 amino acids. Original processing methods: From reference gene primer amplification, estimates of nucleated cell counts were derived. Measured with immunoSEQ multiplex PCR; TCRdb has only the in-frame clones, and not every one. D and trimming come from the DNA, and the V and J calls and clone size come from that table. The sample lists about 150,000 clones, about 90% occurring once. The sample comprised peripheral blood. The V call is TRBV18, the J call TRBJ1-6; a weak D match, TRBD1 (5 bases). This sequence was found in a man aged 50 to 59 with acute or convalescent COVID-19. In nucleotides, the CDR3 is TGTGCCAGCTCACCACAGGGGTGGGATTCACCCCTCCACTTT. It specifies CASSPQGWDSPLHF.